The 4 T cell receptor beta chains below come from one sample, sequenced in a study of cytomegalovirus exposure and HLA in healthy donors (dated 2017 in TCRdb). To prepare the library, the immunoSEQ multiplex PCR assay was applied. For the multiplex PCR, a mixture combining 60 forward primers for TCR Vbeta segments and 13 reverse primers for TCR Jbeta segments was used. In its TCRdb copy, this immuneACCESS table keeps in-frame sequences only and misses some clones. Where compared with another copy, unresolved V genes explain less than half of these, and the others have no known cause. In this sample the table shows about 45,000 clones, 70% to 80% of which occur a single time. In total, the top ten clones hold roughly 3.2% of the sample. The sequencing sample was made of PBMCs. Receptors originate from a woman aged 25 to 39 in good health and CMV-seronegative.

The chain uses TRBV30 and TRBJ2-5; D is ambiguous. V was shortened by 6 bases and J by 5 bases, with 10 bases between the two germline ends. CDR3 length equals 11 residues. Germline V gene sequence: CDR1 GTSNPN, CDR2 SVGIG (reference sequence). As DNA, the CDR3 is TGTGCCTGCTTCAGGCGTGAGACCCAGTACTTC. It encodes CACFRRETQYF. The full variable domain, in which reference TRBV30 and TRBJ2-5 provide the parts outside the CDR3, is SQTIHQWPATLVQPVGSPLSLECTVEGTSNPNLYWYRQAAGRGLQLLFYSVGIGQISSEVPQNLSASRPQDRQFILSSKKLLLSDSGFYLCACFRRETQYFGPGTRLLVL.

CDR3 nucleotide sequence: TGTGCCAGCAGAAACGACCAACTAGAAGCTTTCTTT. Residues: CASRNDQLEAFF. The chain combines TRBV28 with TRBJ1-1; D gene unclear. V lost 6 bases and J lost 8, with 13 bases in between. This CDR3 contains 12 residues. The germline CDR1 and CDR2 sequences are MDHEN and SYDVKM.

This chain uses TRBV30 with TRBJ2-7; possibly TRBD2 for D (6 bases). There are 12 residues in the CDR3. V lost 3 bases and J 6 bases, leaving 12 bases between the germline ends. Looked up from germline, CDR1 is GTSNPN and CDR2 is SVGIG (reference sequence). CDR3 in DNA: TGTGCCTGGAGGGACTATTCGGCCGAGCAGTACTTC. Protein product: CAWRDYSAEQYF.

The V call is TRBV19, the J call TRBJ1-2; TRBD1 might be the D (5 bases). Germline V CDR1 and CDR2: LNHDA, SQIVND (reference sequence). CDR3 length: 14 amino acids. Trimming left V 6 bases short and J 0 bases short, with 11 bases between. The CDR3 region is CASSNRLANYGYTF. The CDR3 DNA is TGTGCCAGTAGCAACAGGTTAGCTAACTATGGCTACACCTTC.